The T cell receptor (beta chain) described here comes from a study of blood T cell repertoires in COVID-19. This CDR3 region has 15 residues. Germline V gene data show CDR1 as SGHRS and CDR2 as YFSETQ. Clones were read by immunoSEQ multiplex PCR, and TCRdb kept only the in-frame ones, dropping some. The sample consists of a few hundred thousand clones, around four fifths of them appearing once. Donors were grouped by their self-reported clinical history. As regards this clone: At one end the junction does not follow the germline gene, possibly because of a read error.

This receptor was obtained from a man in his thirties or forties with acute COVID-19. The sequencing sample was made of PBMCs or T cells enriched from blood (not recorded which). The chain carries TRBV5-1 and TRBJ1-4; D gene uncertain. CDR3 residues: CASSPGITTNEKLFF. The CDR3 nucleotides are TGTGCCAGCAGCCCCGGGATCACCACTAATGAAAAACTGTTTTTT. Combining the CDR3 with reference TRBV5-1 and TRBJ1-4 gives the whole variable domain KAGVTQTPRYLIKTRGQQVTLSCSPISGHRSVSWYQQTPGQGLQFLFEYFSETQRNKGNFPGRFSGRQFSNSRSEMNVSTLELGDSALYLCASSPGITTNEKLFFGSGTQLSVL.